This entry is about one TCR beta chain. Its target is not known. The source of the sample is a study of cytomegalovirus exposure and HLA in healthy donors. Study in general: Approximately 80 million unique TCRs from HLA-typed donors were held in an early data release. Study-wide results and caveats: TCR beta V segments were, for the most part, productive about 87% or about 30% of the time in an earlier analysis. Reportedly, HLA-A and HLA-B alleles of most subjects were accurately predicted from TCR beta. Certain sequence variants were highly shared and formed a cluster, and this cluster was likely a sequencing artifact.

The CDR3 contains 16 residues. V dropped 4 bases and J dropped 3; count of bases not matched to a gene: 9. Looked up from germline, CDR1 is MDHEN and CDR2 is SYDVKM. Use of 60 Vbeta and 13 Jbeta primers characterized the PCR. The repertoire was sequenced with immunoSEQ multiplex PCR; TCRdb's copy has only in-frame clones and lacks some. The table shows 100,000 to 150,000 clones, with 80% to 85% occurring only once. The sequence was collected from a young man in good health and CMV-seronegative. The material sequenced was PBMCs. This chain connects TRBV28 to TRBJ2-3; TRBD1 aligns across 8 bases. For the CDR3, the DNA is TGTGCCAGCAGTTCCCCGGGACAGGTAGAGACAGATACGCAGTATTTT. Protein product: CASSSPGQVETDTQYF.